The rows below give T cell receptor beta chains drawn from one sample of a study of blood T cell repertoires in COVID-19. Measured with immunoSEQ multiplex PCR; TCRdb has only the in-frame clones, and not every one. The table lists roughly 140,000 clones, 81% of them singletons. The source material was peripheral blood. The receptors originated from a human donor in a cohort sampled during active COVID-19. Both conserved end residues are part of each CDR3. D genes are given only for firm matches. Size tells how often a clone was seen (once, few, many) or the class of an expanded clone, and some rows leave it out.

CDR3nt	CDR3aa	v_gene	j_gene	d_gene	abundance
TGCAGTGCTAGAGACAGGGCTGAAGCTTTCTTT	CSARDRAEAFF	TRBV20-1	TRBJ1-1	.	.
TGTGCCTCCCCACCTTCGGACAGGGCTGAAGCTTTCTTT	CASPPSDRAEAFF	TRBV30	TRBJ1-1	TRBD1	few
TGTGCCAGCAGCACCCCTCCGTCAGTCTCCTACGAGCAGTACTTC	CASSTPPSVSYEQYF	TRBV28	TRBJ2-7	.	.
TGTGCCAGCAAAGGGGGCGGACTAGCGGGAGTCTGGGGGCAAGAGACCCAGTACTTC	CASKGGGLAGVWGQETQYF	TRBV19	TRBJ2-5	TRBD2	.
TGTGCCAGCAGCCCTGCGTCCTACAATGAGCAGTTCTTC	CASSPASYNEQFF	TRBV3-1/TRBV3-2	TRBJ2-1	.	few
TGTGCCAGTAGGTTAGCGGGAGGCCGCACAGATACGCAGTATTTT	CASRLAGGRTDTQYF	TRBV19	TRBJ2-3	TRBD2	.
TGTGCCAGCAGTTTACCCGGGACAGGGCCTAGCTCCTACGAGCAGTACTTC	CASSLPGTGPSSYEQYF	TRBV28	TRBJ2-7	TRBD1	.
TGCAGCGTTGAAGATAAAAGCGCCCTCCGCACAGATACGCAGTATTTT	CSVEDKSALRTDTQYF	TRBV29-1	TRBJ2-3	.	.
TGTGCCAGCAGTCCCAGAAACAATGAGCAGTTCTTC	CASSPRNNEQFF	TRBV2	TRBJ2-1	.	.
TGTGCCAGCAGCCAAGGGAGCGGGAGCCGAATCTACGAGCAGTACTTC	CASSQGSGSRIYEQYF	TRBV3-1/TRBV3-2	TRBJ2-7	TRBD2	.
TGTGCCAGCAGCCAACAGACAGGCGGCCCCACTGAAGCTTTCTTT	CASSQQTGGPTEAFF	TRBV16	TRBJ1-1	.	.
TGTGCCAGCAGTCCAGACGGGACAGCGAGAGCTTTCTTT	CASSPDGTARAFF	TRBV6-5	TRBJ1-1	TRBD1	.
TGTGCCAGCACCTCCGGGTTCGTGCTGTACGAGCAGTACTTC	CASTSGFVLYEQYF	TRBV11-2	TRBJ2-7	.	.
TGTGCCGCAGGGACAGCGTCCTACGAGCAGTACTTC	CAAGTASYEQYF	TRBV10-3	TRBJ2-7	TRBD1	.
TGTGCCAGCAGCTCCCATGAGGACACCTACTATTACCAGCGGGACTGGACCTACGAGCAGTACTTC	CASSSHEDTYYYQRDWTYEQYF	TRBV7-7	TRBJ2-7	TRBD2	.
TGTGCCAGCAGCTTAGGGACTAGCGGGAGACGGGGCTATGAGCAGTTCTTC	CASSLGTSGRRGYEQFF	TRBV7-2	TRBJ2-1	TRBD2	.
TGTGCCAGTAGTCGTATTTCTAGCGGGAACCCCTACAATGAGCAGTTCTTC	CASSRISSGNPYNEQFF	TRBV19	TRBJ2-1	TRBD2	.
TGTGCCAGCAGTGAATTCCGACTAGCTTCGGAGACCCAGTACTTC	CASSEFRLASETQYF	TRBV25-1	TRBJ2-5	TRBD2	.
TGTGCCAGTAGCCCGGGACTTGCGGGAGGGCATGGCACAGATACGCAGTATTTT	CASSPGLAGGHGTDTQYF	TRBV19	TRBJ2-3	TRBD2	.
TGTGCCACCAGTGATTTTAGTGGGGACTCCCTGTACAATGAGCAGTTCTTC	CATSDFSGDSLYNEQFF	TRBV24-1	TRBJ2-1	.	many
TGTGCCAGCAGTCCTTCTAGCGGGTTGAGCTCCTACAATGAGCAGTTCTTC	CASSPSSGLSSYNEQFF	TRBV28	TRBJ2-1	TRBD2	.
TGTGCCAGCAGCCAAGCTGCAACAGGAGCTTTCTTT	CASSQAATGAFF	TRBV3-1/TRBV3-2	TRBJ1-1	.	.
TGTGCCAGCAGTGGGGACAGGGGGCAGAAGAACTATGGCTACACCTTC	CASSGDRGQKNYGYTF	TRBV28	TRBJ1-2	TRBD1	few
TGTGCCAGCAGTTACGCAGGGGATTTCTACGAGCAGTACTTC	CASSYAGDFYEQYF	TRBV6-5	TRBJ2-7	.	once
TGTGCCAGCATAAAACCAGGTGTCGGATACGAGCAGTACTTC	CASIKPGVGYEQYF	TRBV7-9	TRBJ2-7	.	.
TGTGCCAGCAGCTTAACGGGACTAGATCCCTACGAGCAGTACTTC	CASSLTGLDPYEQYF	TRBV7-2	TRBJ2-7	TRBD2	.
TGTGCCACCAGCAGAGATCCTATGACTAGCGGGAGGACAGATACGCAGTATTTT	CATSRDPMTSGRTDTQYF	TRBV15	TRBJ2-3	TRBD2	.
TGCGCCAGCAGCCAGACAGGGACTCAGACTGAAGCTTTCTTT	CASSQTGTQTEAFF	TRBV5-1	TRBJ1-1	TRBD1	.
TGTGCCAGCAGCTTAGGGACTAGCGGGAGTGGGTCCTACGAGCAGTACTTC	CASSLGTSGSGSYEQYF	TRBV7-8	TRBJ2-7	TRBD2	.
TGTGCCAGCAGCTTATATGGGGAAGGGGGACCCATTGATGGCTACACCTTC	CASSLYGEGGPIDGYTF	TRBV7-3	TRBJ1-2	.	.
TGTGCCAGCAGGGGGGCGCTAGGGTGGGATGAGCAGTTCTTC	CASRGALGWDEQFF	TRBV6-5	TRBJ2-1	.	.
TGTGCCAGCAGCCTCACCCAGCAGCCCCAGCATTTT	CASSLTQQPQHF	TRBV28	TRBJ1-5	.	.
TGCAGTGCTTCTGGACAGTACGAGCAGTACTTC	CSASGQYEQYF	TRBV20-1	TRBJ2-7	.	.